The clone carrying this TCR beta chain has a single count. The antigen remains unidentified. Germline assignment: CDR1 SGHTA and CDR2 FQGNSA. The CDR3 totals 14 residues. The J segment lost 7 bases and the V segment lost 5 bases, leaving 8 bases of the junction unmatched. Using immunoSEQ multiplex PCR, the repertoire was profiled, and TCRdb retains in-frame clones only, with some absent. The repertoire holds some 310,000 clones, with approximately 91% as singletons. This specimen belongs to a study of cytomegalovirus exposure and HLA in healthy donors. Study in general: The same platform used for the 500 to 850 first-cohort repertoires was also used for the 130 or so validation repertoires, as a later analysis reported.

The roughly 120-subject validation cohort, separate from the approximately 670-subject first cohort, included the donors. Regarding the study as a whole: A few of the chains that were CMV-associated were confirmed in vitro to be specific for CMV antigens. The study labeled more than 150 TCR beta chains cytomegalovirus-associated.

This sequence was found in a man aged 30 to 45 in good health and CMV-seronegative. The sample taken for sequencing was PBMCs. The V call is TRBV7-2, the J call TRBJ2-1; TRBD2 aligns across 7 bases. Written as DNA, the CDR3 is TGTGCCAGCAGCCGGGGGGTAATGTATAATGAGCAGTTCTTC. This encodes CASSRGVMYNEQFF.